One and the same sample provided the 15 T cell receptor beta chains below, sequenced in a study of cytomegalovirus exposure and HLA in healthy donors. Primers: 60 Vbeta forward and 13 Jbeta reverse. Generated by immunoSEQ multiplex PCR, the TCRdb table keeps only in-frame clones and is missing some. In the table there are 80,000 or so clones, under 80% of which are singletons. Sequencing was carried out using PBMCs. The receptors shown here come from a man in his sixties in good health and CMV-seropositive.

The chain has TRBV6-5 and TRBJ1-2; D call uncertain. Germline lookup yields CDR1 MNHEY and CDR2 SVGAGI. There are 13 residues in the CDR3. The ends were cut back, 10 bases at V and 5 bases at J, with 17 bases in the middle. The CDR3, as DNA: TGTGCCACCCGGGAAGGCGGTCCTTATGGCTACACCTTC. It is translated as CATREGGPYGYTF.

The chain is built from TRBV4-1 and TRBJ2-7, with D perhaps matching TRBD1 (5 bases). Germline CDR1 reads MGHRA; CDR2 reads YSYEKL. V gave up 3 bases and J gave up 4 bases, with 13 bases separating them. The CDR3 sequence is 14 residues long. The CDR3 DNA sequence: TGCGCCAGCAGCCACGAAGCCAGGGTTTACGAGCAGTACTTC. It encodes CASSHEARVYEQYF.

The chain links TRBV25-1 to TRBJ2-3, with TRBD1 identical over 7 bases. The V gene end was trimmed by 5 bases and the J gene end by 0 bases; junction bases not matched to a gene: 5. The CDR3 sequence is 15 residues long. CDR1 MGHDK and CDR2 SYGVNS come from the germline V gene. As DNA, the CDR3 is TGTGCCAGCAGTTTGGACAGGTACAGCACAGATACGCAGTATTTT. It is translated as CASSLDRYSTDTQYF.

The chain is built from TRBV7-6 and TRBJ2-3; unclear D gene. Between the trimmed V and J ends, which lost 4 bases and 6 bases, there was a span of 11 bases. Germline CDR1 SGHVS, CDR2 FNYEAQ. CDR3 size: 13 residues. This CDR3 is CASSSTPADTQYF. The DNA of the CDR3 is TGTGCCAGCAGCTCGACACCCGCGGATACGCAGTATTTT.

The chain couples TRBV9 to TRBJ2-7; 9 positions agree with TRBD2. Looked up from germline, CDR1 is SGDLS and CDR2 is YYNGEE. The trim removed 5 bases at V and 5 bases at J, leaving 5 bases unmatched. The CDR3 is 13 amino acids. CDR3 amino acids: CASSGGGADEQYF. For the CDR3, the DNA is TGTGCCAGCAGTGGCGGGGGGGCCGACGAGCAGTACTTC.

A few counts support this clone. The V and J genes are TRBV13 and TRBJ2-5; 15 bases agree with TRBD2. There are 16 residues in the CDR3. With V trimmed by 4 bases and J by 5 bases, 5 bases remained unmatched. Per the germline V gene, CDR1 is PRHDT and CDR2 is FYEKMQ (reference sequence). The CDR3 DNA follows: TGTGCCAGCAGCTCGGGACTAGCGGGGGGCGTGGAGACCCAGTACTTC. Its translation: CASSSGLAGGVETQYF.

V and J are TRBV2 and TRBJ1-2; 7 bases match TRBD1. The CDR3 is made up of 13 amino acids. Trimming cost V 7 bases and J 5 bases; bases outside gene matches: 7. Germline CDR1 and CDR2: SNHLY and FYNNEI. This CDR3 reads CASKGGAGYGYTF. The CDR3 DNA follows: TGTGCCAGCAAAGGGGGCGCAGGGTATGGCTACACCTTC.

The rearrangement joins TRBV5-1 to TRBJ2-1; TRBD2 matches at 8 bases. V gave up 2 bases and J gave up 3 bases; unmatched junction bases: 7. This CDR3 contains 16 residues. The germline CDR1 and CDR2 sequences are SGHRS and YFSETQ. CDR3 DNA sequence: TGCGCCAGCAGCTTCACCGGGACTAGTAGCTACAATGAGCAGTTCTTC. This translates into CASSFTGTSSYNEQFF. The complete variable domain, with remaining parts taken from reference TRBV5-1 and TRBJ2-1, reads KAGVTQTPRYLIKTRGQQVTLSCSPISGHRSVSWYQQTPGQGLQFLFEYFSETQRNKGNFPGRFSGRQFSNSRSEMNVSTLELGDSALYLCASSFTGTSSYNEQFFGPGTRLTVL.

The J gene is TRBJ2-7, the V gene TRBV7-9; no firm D call. This CDR3 has 12 amino acids. Germline CDR1 and CDR2: SEHNR and FQNEAQ (reference sequence). Between the trimmed V and J ends, which lost 3 bases and 1 base, there was a span of 4 bases. CDR3 protein: CASSLESYEQYF. In DNA, the CDR3 is TGTGCCAGCAGCTTGGAGTCCTACGAGCAGTACTTC.

The chain employs TRBV9 and TRBJ2-5; 7 bases match TRBD2. Germline-derived CDR1 and CDR2 are SGDLS and YYNGEE. Trimming took 3 bases from V and 2 from J; bases not matched to a gene: 7. CDR3 length equals 15 residues. The CDR3 DNA reads as TGTGCCAGCAGCGATTCTAGCGGAGTTCAAGAGACCCAGTACTTC. It is translated as CASSDSSGVQETQYF.

Only one count was recorded for this clone. Mismatch with germline at one junction end may stem from a read error. The chain is built from TRBV7-9 and TRBJ2-7; 8 bases match TRBD1. The CDR3 spans 12 residues. The germline CDR1 and CDR2 sequences are SEHNR and FQNEAQ (reference sequence). CDR3 sequence reads: CSSSFDRGEQYF. Written as DNA, the CDR3 is TGTTCCAGCAGCTTCGACAGGGGCGAGCAGTACTTC.

This clone was counted a single time. The V and J genes are TRBV2 and TRBJ2-7; 9 nucleotides agree with TRBD2. V lost 3 bases, J lost 1 base, and 7 bases stayed unmatched. The CDR3 contains 16 residues. Per the germline V gene, CDR1 is SNHLY and CDR2 is FYNNEI. The CDR3 nucleotides are TGTGCCAGCAGTGAGCCACTAGCGGGTGTATCCTACGAGCAGTACTTC. Its protein is CASSEPLAGVSYEQYF.

This sequence joins TRBV28 and TRBJ2-5; 7 nucleotides align to TRBD2. V dropped 5 bases and J dropped 4; count of bases not matched to a gene: 13. The germline gives CDR1 MDHEN, CDR2 SYDVKM. The CDR3 is 16 amino acids. The CDR3 spells CASSLSEAGWGETQYF. DNA for the CDR3: TGTGCCAGCAGTCTTAGCGAAGCGGGATGGGGAGAGACCCAGTACTTC. The full variable domain, with the rest looked up from reference TRBV28 and TRBJ2-5, is DVKVTQSSRYLVKRTGEKVFLECVQDMDHENMFWYRQDPGLGLRLIYFSYDVKMKEKGDIPEGYSVSREKKERFSLILESASTNQTSMYLCASSLSEAGWGETQYFGPGTRLLVL.

Only a few counts were recorded for this clone. The V call is TRBV27, the J call TRBJ1-5; 8 nucleotides match TRBD1. The CDR3 consists of 16 residues. Germline CDR1 MNHEY, CDR2 SMNVEV (reference sequence). Germline trimming cut 3 bases from V and 2 bases from J; bases unmatched to any gene: 6. The CDR3 loop reads CASSFRGRLGNQPQHF. The CDR3 DNA follows: TGTGCCAGCAGTTTCAGGGGGCGGCTGGGCAATCAGCCCCAGCATTTT.

This rearrangement joins TRBV7-9 to TRBJ2-5; TRBD1 matches 9 bases. The CDR3 extends over 18 amino acids. The V segment lost 5 bases and the J segment 5 bases; nucleotides outside the gene matches: 18. Germline values: CDR1 SEHNR, CDR2 FQNEAQ (reference sequence). CDR3 loop: CASSTPLFPGQGMETQYF. The CDR3 DNA sequence: TGTGCCAGCAGCACACCCCTCTTTCCGGGACAGGGAATGGAGACCCAGTACTTC.